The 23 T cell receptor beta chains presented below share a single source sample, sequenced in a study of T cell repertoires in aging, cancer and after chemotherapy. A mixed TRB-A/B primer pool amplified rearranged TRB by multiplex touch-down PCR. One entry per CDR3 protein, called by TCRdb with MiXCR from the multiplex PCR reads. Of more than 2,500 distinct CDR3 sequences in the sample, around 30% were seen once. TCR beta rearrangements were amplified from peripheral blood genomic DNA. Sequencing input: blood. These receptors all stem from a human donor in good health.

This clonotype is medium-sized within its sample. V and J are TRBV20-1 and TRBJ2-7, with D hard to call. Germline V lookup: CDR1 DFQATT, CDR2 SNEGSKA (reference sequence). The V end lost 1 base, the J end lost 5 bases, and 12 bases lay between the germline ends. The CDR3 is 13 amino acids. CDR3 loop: CSARVSGPNEQYF. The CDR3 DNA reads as TGCAGTGCTAGAGTGTCAGGTCCTAACGAGCAGTACTTC.

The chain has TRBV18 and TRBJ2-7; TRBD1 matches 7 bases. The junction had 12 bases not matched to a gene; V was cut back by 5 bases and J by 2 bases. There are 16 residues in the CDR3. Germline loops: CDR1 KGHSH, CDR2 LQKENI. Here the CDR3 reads CASSAQPTGDTYEQYF. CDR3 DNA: TGTGCCAGCTCAGCTCAACCCACAGGGGATACCTACGAGCAGTACTTC.

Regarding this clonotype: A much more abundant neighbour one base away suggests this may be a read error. The CDR3 DNA follows: TGCGCCAGCAGCGCCAGTGGACAGGAGAACACTGAAGCTTTCTTT. Its translation is CASSASGQENTEAFF. The rearrangement links TRBV5-1 to TRBJ1-1; 7 positions agree with TRBD1. The CDR3 is 15 amino acids. The V gene's germline CDR1 is SGHRS and CDR2 YFSETQ. Trimming cost V 4 bases and J 1 base; bases outside gene matches: 7.

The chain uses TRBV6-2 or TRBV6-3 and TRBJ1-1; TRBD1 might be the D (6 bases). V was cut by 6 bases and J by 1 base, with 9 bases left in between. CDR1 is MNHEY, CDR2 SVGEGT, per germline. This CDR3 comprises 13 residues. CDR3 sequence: CASRPTGNTEAFF. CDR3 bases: TGTGCCAGCAGACCGACAGGGAACACTGAAGCTTTCTTT.

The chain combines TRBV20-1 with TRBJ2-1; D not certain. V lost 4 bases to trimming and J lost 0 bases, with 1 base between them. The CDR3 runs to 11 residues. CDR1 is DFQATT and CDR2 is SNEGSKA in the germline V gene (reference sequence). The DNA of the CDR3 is TGCAGTGCTACCTCCTACAATGAGCAGTTCTTC. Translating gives CSATSYNEQFF.

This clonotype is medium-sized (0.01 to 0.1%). CDR3 sequence (DNA): TGTGCCAGCAGCTTAGGTCCCAACCTGTCTCATGAAAAACTGTTTTTT. This codes for CASSLGPNLSHEKLFF. The chain combines TRBV5-6 with TRBJ1-4; D remains unclear. The CDR3 loop spans 16 amino acids. The V gene lost 2 bases and the J gene lost 6 bases, with 17 bases spanning the gap. Germline V CDR1 and CDR2: SGHDT, YYEEEE.

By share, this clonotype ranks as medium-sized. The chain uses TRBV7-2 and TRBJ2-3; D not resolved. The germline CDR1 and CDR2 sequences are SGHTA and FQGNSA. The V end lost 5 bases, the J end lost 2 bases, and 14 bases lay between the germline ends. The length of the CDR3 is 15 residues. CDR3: CASSEGPVDTDTQYF. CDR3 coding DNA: TGTGCCAGCAGCGAAGGACCTGTTGACACAGATACGCAGTATTTT.

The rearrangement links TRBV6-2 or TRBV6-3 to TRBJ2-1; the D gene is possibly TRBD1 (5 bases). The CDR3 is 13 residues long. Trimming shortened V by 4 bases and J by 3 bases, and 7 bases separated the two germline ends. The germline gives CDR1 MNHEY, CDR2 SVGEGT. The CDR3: CASSSDNYNEQFF. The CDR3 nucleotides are TGTGCCAGCAGTTCGGACAACTACAATGAGCAGTTCTTC.

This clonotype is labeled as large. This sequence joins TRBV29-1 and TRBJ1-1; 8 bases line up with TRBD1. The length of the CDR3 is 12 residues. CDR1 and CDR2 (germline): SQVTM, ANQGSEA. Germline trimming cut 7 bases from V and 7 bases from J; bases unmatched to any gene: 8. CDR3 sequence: CSDQTGGYEAFF. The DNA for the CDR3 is TGCAGCGACCAAACAGGGGGGTATGAAGCTTTCTTT. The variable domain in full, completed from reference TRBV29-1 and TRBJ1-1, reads SAVISQKPSRDICQRGTSLTIQCQVDSQVTMMFWYRQQPGQSLTLIATANQGSEATYESGFVIDKFPISRPNLTFSTLTVSNMSPEDSSIYLCSDQTGGYEAFFGQGTRLTVV.

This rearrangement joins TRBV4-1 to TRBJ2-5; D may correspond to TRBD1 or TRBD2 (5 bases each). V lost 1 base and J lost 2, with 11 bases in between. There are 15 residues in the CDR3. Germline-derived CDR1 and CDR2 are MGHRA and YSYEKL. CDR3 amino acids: CASSQVGTSQETQYF. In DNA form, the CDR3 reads TGCGCCAGCAGCCAAGTCGGGACCTCACAAGAGACCCAGTACTTC.

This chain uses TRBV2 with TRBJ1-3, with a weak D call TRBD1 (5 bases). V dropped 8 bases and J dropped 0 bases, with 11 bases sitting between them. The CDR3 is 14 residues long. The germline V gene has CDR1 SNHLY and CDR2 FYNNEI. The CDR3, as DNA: TGTGCCAGCCGCCCGGGGCGCTCTGGAAACACCATATATTTT. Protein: CASRPGRSGNTIYF.

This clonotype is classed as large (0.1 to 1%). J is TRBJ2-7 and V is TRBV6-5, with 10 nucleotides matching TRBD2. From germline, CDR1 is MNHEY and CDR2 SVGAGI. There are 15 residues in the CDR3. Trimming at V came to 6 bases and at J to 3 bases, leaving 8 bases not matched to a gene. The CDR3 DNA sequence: TGTGCCAGCAGCTTGGGACTAGCGTTTCTCTACGAGCAGTACTTC. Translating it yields CASSLGLAFLYEQYF.

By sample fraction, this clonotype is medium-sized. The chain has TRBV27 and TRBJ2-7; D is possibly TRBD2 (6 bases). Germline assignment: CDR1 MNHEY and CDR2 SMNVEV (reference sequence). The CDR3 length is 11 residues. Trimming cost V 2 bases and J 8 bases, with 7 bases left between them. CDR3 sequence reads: CASSLAGKQYF. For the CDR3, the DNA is TGTGCCAGCAGTTTAGCGGGGAAGCAGTACTTC.

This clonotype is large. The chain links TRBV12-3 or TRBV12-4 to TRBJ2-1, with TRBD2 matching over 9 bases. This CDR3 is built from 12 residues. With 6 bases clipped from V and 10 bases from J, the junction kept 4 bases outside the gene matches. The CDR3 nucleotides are TGTGCCAGCAGCAGAACTAGCGGGGAGCAGTTCTTC. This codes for CASSRTSGEQFF.

The CDR3 loop reads CASGGGGHGELFF. DNA of the CDR3: TGTGCCAGCGGGGGCGGGGGACACGGGGAGCTGTTTTTT. The chain combines TRBV27 with TRBJ2-2; a possible D gene is TRBD2 (7 bases). The CDR3 consists of 13 residues. The germline V gene has CDR1 MNHEY and CDR2 SMNVEV (reference sequence). The germline V and J ends were trimmed by 8 bases and 7 bases, with 14 bases remaining between them.

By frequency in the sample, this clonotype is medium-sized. CDR3 DNA sequence: TGTGCCAGCAGCTTAGTTCCGGGCCAGGACAAGGGACTGTTTTTT. This encodes CASSLVPGQDKGLFF. The rearrangement links TRBV7-9 to TRBJ1-4; D may be TRBD1 (5 bases). The germline V gene encodes CDR1 SEHNR and CDR2 FQNEAQ (reference sequence). Deletions cut 1 base from V and 13 bases from J, with 19 bases between. The CDR3 runs to 15 residues.

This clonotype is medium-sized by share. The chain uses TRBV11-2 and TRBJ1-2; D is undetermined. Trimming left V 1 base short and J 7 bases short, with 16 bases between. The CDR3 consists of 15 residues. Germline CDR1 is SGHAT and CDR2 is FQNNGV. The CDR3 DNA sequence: TGTGCCAGCAGCTTAGTCCCCTCGGGAGGAGGTGGCTACACCTTC. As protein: CASSLVPSGGGGYTF. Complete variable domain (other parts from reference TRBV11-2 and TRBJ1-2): EAGVAQSPRYKIIEKRQSVAFWCNPISGHATLYWYQQILGQGPKLLIQFQNNGVVDDSQLPKDRFSAERLKGVDSTLKIQPAKLEDSAVYLCASSLVPSGGGGYTFGSGTRLTVV.

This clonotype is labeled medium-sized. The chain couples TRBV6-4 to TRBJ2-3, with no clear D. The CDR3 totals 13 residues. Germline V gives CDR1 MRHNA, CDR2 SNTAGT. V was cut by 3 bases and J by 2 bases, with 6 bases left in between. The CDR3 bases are TGTGCCAGCAGTGAGGCGGACACAGATACGCAGTATTTT. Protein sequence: CASSEADTDTQYF.

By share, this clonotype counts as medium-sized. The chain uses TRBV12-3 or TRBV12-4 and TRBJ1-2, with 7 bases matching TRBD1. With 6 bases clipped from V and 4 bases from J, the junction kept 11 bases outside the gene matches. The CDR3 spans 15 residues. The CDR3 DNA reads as TGTGCCAGCAGCACTCCAACAGGGGCGGCCTATGGCTACACCTTC. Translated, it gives CASSTPTGAAYGYTF.

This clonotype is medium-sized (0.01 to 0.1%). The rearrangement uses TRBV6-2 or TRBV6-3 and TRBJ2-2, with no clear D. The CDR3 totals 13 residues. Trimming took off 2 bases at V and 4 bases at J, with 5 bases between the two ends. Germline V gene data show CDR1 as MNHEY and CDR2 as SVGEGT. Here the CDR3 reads CASSYDVTGELFF. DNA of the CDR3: TGTGCCAGCAGTTACGATGTCACCGGGGAGCTGTTTTTT.

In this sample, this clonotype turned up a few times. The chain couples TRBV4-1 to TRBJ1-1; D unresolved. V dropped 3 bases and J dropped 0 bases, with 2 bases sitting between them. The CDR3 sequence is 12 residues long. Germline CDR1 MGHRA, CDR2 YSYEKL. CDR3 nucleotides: TGCGCCAGCAGCCAGATGAACACTGAAGCTTTCTTT. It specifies CASSQMNTEAFF.

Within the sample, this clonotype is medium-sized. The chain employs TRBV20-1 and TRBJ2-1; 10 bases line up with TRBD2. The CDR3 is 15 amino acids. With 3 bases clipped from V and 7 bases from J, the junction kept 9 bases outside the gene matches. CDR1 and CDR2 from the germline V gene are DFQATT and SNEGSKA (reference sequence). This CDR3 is CSARSLAGVGNEQFF. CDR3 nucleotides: TGCAGTGCTAGGTCCCTAGCGGGAGTGGGGAATGAGCAGTTCTTC.

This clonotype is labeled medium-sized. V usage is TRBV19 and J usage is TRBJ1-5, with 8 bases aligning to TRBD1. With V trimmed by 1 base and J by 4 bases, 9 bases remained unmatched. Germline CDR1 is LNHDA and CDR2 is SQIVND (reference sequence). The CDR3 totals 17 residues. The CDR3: CASSIGTGIGGNQPQHF. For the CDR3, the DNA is TGTGCCAGTAGTATAGGGACAGGGATCGGTGGAAATCAGCCCCAGCATTTT.